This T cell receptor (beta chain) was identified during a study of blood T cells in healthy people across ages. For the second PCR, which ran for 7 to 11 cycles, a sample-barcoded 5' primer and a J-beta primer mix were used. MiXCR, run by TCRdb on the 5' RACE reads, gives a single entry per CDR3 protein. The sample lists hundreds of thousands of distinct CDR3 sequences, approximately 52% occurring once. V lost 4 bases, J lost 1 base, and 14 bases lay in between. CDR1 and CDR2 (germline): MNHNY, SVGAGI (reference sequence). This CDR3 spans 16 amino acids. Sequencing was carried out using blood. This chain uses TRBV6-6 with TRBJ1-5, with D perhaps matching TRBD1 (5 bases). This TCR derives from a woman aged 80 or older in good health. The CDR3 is CASSSGPRRSNQPQHF. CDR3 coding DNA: TGTGCCAGCAGTTCGGGACCGAGGAGGAGCAATCAGCCCCAGCATTTT.